This T cell receptor beta chain was sequenced in a study of blood T cell repertoires in COVID-19. In the study overall: Italy, Spain and the United States were the sources of the convalescent and acute COVID-19 samples. Sources were T cells, B-cell-depleted T cells, or PBMCs; the material itself was cDNA or gDNA.

In the study's own analysis: Estimation of nucleated cell counts relied on the amplification of reference gene primers. Profiling relied on immunoSEQ multiplex PCR, and the TCRdb table lists in-frame clones only, not all of them. The D gene and trimming were derived from the DNA, and the V and J assignments and clone size from that table. The data hold around 99,000 clones, with roughly 84% observed a single time. The germline V and J ends were trimmed by 7 bases and 8 bases, with 9 bases remaining between them. CDR1 and CDR2 from the germline V gene are ENHRY and SYGVKD. The CDR3 length is 11 residues.

The source of this sequence is a woman between 45 and 65 years old with acute or convalescent COVID-19. The chain recombines TRBV10-3 with TRBJ2-1, with a possible D match to TRBD1 (5 bases). Sequenced sample: peripheral blood. CDR3 coding DNA: TGTGCCATCAAGACAGCCGATGAGCAGTTCTTC. This sequence encodes CAIKTADEQFF.